These 21 T cell receptor beta chains were all obtained from the same sample, sequenced in a study of T cell responses to AZD1222 COVID-19 vaccine. Using immunoSEQ multiplex PCR, the repertoire was profiled, and TCRdb retains in-frame clones only, with some absent. The repertoire includes roughly 80,000 clones, 85% to 90% of them detected once, and over 5.5% sits in the top ten. The sample here was peripheral blood, taken on day 0 of AZD1222 vaccination. These receptors were obtained from an adult in good health.

V is TRBV7-2 and J is TRBJ1-5, with TRBD1 identical over 7 bases. V trimming: 1 base; J trimming: 1 base; junction bases outside the gene matches: 1. Germline values: CDR1 SGHTA, CDR2 FQGNSA. The CDR3 length is 15 residues. The CDR3 protein is CASSLGTGSNQPQHF. The CDR3 bases are TGTGCCAGCAGCTTAGGGACAGGAAGCAATCAGCCCCAGCATTTT.

The V gene is TRBV5-1, the J gene TRBJ1-3; unclear D gene. The germline gives CDR1 SGHRS, CDR2 YFSETQ. The CDR3 is 15 amino acids. The V and J ends lost 2 bases and 0 bases respectively, with 9 bases between them. In nucleotides, the CDR3 is TGCGCCAGCAGCTTAGACGAATACTCTGGAAACACCATATATTTT. It yields the protein CASSLDEYSGNTIYF.

The chain is built from TRBV30 and TRBJ1-3; no definite D call. V lost 0 bases to trimming and J lost 4 bases, with 4 bases between them. The germline CDR1 and CDR2 sequences are GTSNPN and SVGIG (reference sequence). This CDR3 has 12 residues. CDR3 DNA: TGTGCCTGGAGTGTCCGAGGAAACACCATATATTTT. This gives the protein CAWSVRGNTIYF.

This chain connects TRBV19 to TRBJ1-3; possible D gene TRBD1, 6 bases. There are 15 residues in the CDR3. Deletions cut 5 bases from V and 6 bases from J, with 17 bases between. The V gene's germline CDR1 is LNHDA and CDR2 SQIVND (reference sequence). The chain's CDR3 is CASSQQGNTANTIYF. The CDR3 nucleotides are TGTGCCAGTAGTCAGCAGGGGAACACGGCAAACACCATATATTTT.

The chain is built from TRBV3-1 (or the pseudogene TRBV3-2) and TRBJ1-6; D perhaps matches TRBD1 (5 bases). The V and J ends lost 1 base and 5 bases respectively, with 15 bases between them. Germline V gives CDR1 LGHDT, CDR2 YNNKEL (reference sequence). This CDR3 has 17 amino acids. CDR3 DNA: TGTGCCAGCAGCCAAGTCCCGGGGCAGACCCATAATTCACCCCTCCACTTT. Translating gives CASSQVPGQTHNSPLHF.

This clone was counted once. This rearrangement joins TRBV6-5 to TRBJ1-1; 7 nucleotides agree with TRBD1. After removal of 6 bases from V and 1 base from J, the junction contained 8 bases not matched to a gene. This CDR3 comprises 15 residues. The germline CDR1 and CDR2 sequences are MNHEY and SVGAGI. The CDR3 region has the DNA TGTGCCAGCAGCCGAGGGGACAGAGGGAACACTGAAGCTTTCTTT. Translated: CASSRGDRGNTEAFF.

The rearrangement links TRBV25-1 to TRBJ1-1, with 7 bases matching TRBD1. This CDR3 has 15 residues. Trimming cost V 4 bases and J 10 bases; bases outside gene matches: 15. Germline assignment: CDR1 MGHDK and CDR2 SYGVNS. The CDR3 protein is CASSGLGRGSGGAFF. The CDR3 nucleotides are TGTGCCAGCAGTGGGCTGGGCAGGGGCTCAGGGGGAGCTTTCTTT.

V usage is TRBV6-6 and J usage is TRBJ2-1; 11 bases line up with TRBD2. This CDR3 has 15 residues. The ends lost 7 bases at V and 6 bases at J; junction bases unmatched: 8. In germline, CDR1 is MNHNY, CDR2 SVGAGI (reference sequence). CDR3 nucleotide sequence: TGTGCCAGCAATGACGGACTAGCGGGCCTCAATGAGCAGTTCTTC. This gives the protein CASNDGLAGLNEQFF.

Only one count was recorded for this clone. The CDR3, as DNA: TGCGCCAGCAGCAGAACCCCGGGACAGATAAATGAAAAACTGTTTTTT. This encodes CASSRTPGQINEKLFF. V and J are TRBV5-1 and TRBJ1-4; TRBD1 aligns across 7 bases. CDR1 is SGHRS, CDR2 YFSETQ, per germline. The CDR3 extends over 16 amino acids. Losses at the gene ends were 4 bases for V and 5 bases for J; bases not matched to a gene: 11. Drawing the rest from reference TRBV5-1 and TRBJ1-4, the complete variable domain is KAGVTQTPRYLIKTRGQQVTLSCSPISGHRSVSWYQQTPGQGLQFLFEYFSETQRNKGNFPGRFSGRQFSNSRSEMNVSTLELGDSALYLCASSRTPGQINEKLFFGSGTQLSVL.

CDR3 sequence: CASSVTSNTEAFF. The DNA for the CDR3 is TGTGCCAGCAGCGTAACCTCGAACACTGAAGCTTTCTTT. This chain connects TRBV9 to TRBJ1-1; D unclear. CDR1 and CDR2 from the germline V gene are SGDLS and YYNGEE. The CDR3 sequence is 13 residues long. The germline V and J ends were trimmed by 1 base and 1 base, with 5 bases remaining between them.

The chain recombines TRBV19 with TRBJ1-2, with a possible D match to TRBD1 (6 bases). Per the germline V gene, CDR1 is LNHDA and CDR2 is SQIVND (reference sequence). With 5 bases removed from V and 9 bases from J, the gap between germline ends came to 19 bases. The CDR3 runs 14 residues. The CDR3 DNA follows: TGTGCCAGTAGTCCCAGGGGCCCCCTCGGGAGCTACACCTTC. This translates into CASSPRGPLGSYTF.

The chain has TRBV9 and TRBJ1-6; weak D call: TRBD1 (5 bases). This CDR3 contains 14 residues. The germline V and J ends were trimmed by 3 bases and 7 bases, with 11 bases remaining between them. The germline gives CDR1 SGDLS, CDR2 YYNGEE. The DNA for the CDR3 is TGTGCCAGCAGCGCCCGCCAGGGAAATTCACCCCTCCACTTT. It specifies CASSARQGNSPLHF.

In its sample, this clone was seen once. This chain links TRBV7-9 with TRBJ2-3, with TRBD2 matching over 10 bases. Germline assignment: CDR1 SEHNR and CDR2 FQNEAQ (reference sequence). V lost 4 bases, J lost 3 bases, and 7 bases stayed unmatched. This CDR3 comprises 16 residues. The CDR3 spells CASSYLRAGGTDTQYF. The DNA of the CDR3 is TGTGCCAGCAGCTATCTCAGAGCGGGGGGGACAGATACGCAGTATTTT.

The chain is built from TRBV7-9 and TRBJ2-1; D might be TRBD1 (6 bases). The germline V gene has CDR1 SEHNR and CDR2 FQNEAQ (reference sequence). CDR3 length equals 14 residues. Trimming left V 7 bases short and J 2 bases short, with 12 bases between. The DNA for the CDR3 is TGTGCCAGCACCCGGACAGCAGCCTACAATGAGCAGTTCTTC. Residues: CASTRTAAYNEQFF.

This sequence joins TRBV7-2 and TRBJ2-1; weak D call: TRBD1 (6 bases). Germline values: CDR1 SGHTA, CDR2 FQGNSA. V was pared by 4 bases and J by 9 bases, with 16 bases between. The CDR3 spans 14 residues. The CDR3 DNA reads as TGTGCCAGCAGCTCCCGGACAGCGCTGACTGAGCAGTTCTTC. The encoded protein is CASSSRTALTEQFF.

CDR3 amino acids: CASSLSAKTGETQYF. The CDR3 DNA sequence: TGTGCCAGCAGCTTAAGCGCGAAGACCGGAGAGACCCAGTACTTC. The chain employs TRBV7-9 and TRBJ2-5; unclear D gene. Trimming removed 2 bases at V and 4 bases at J, with 14 bases between. Germline assignment: CDR1 SEHNR and CDR2 FQNEAQ (reference sequence). The length of the CDR3 is 15 residues.

Here the CDR3 DNA reads TGTGCCAGCAGTCCCGGGGGCTATAATTCACCCCTCCACTTT. The encoded protein is CASSPGGYNSPLHF. The chain joins TRBV28 to TRBJ1-6, with D possibly being TRBD1 (5 bases). The CDR3 has 14 amino acids. Trimming left V 5 bases short and J 3 bases short, with 8 bases between. Germline V lookup: CDR1 MDHEN, CDR2 SYDVKM.

CDR3 sequence reads: CASREGRIMNTEAFF. Written as DNA, the CDR3 is TGTGCCAGCAGGGAGGGGAGAATCATGAACACTGAAGCTTTCTTT. The gene calls are TRBV5-4 and TRBJ1-1; D is possibly TRBD1 (5 bases). This CDR3 spans 15 amino acids. Germline lookup yields CDR1 SGHNT and CDR2 YYREEE (reference sequence). The V end was cut by 5 bases, the J end by 0 bases, with 14 bases between.

The genes are TRBV19 and TRBJ2-3; D not resolved. CDR3 length: 11 residues. Germline V gene sequence: CDR1 LNHDA, CDR2 SQIVND (reference sequence). V gave up 3 bases and J gave up 6 bases, with 4 bases separating them. The CDR3 sequence: CASSILDTQYF. For the CDR3, the DNA is TGTGCCAGTAGTATTTTGGATACGCAGTATTTT.

The chain links TRBV4-3 to TRBJ2-1; 11 nucleotides line up with TRBD2. Trimming removed 6 bases from V and 5 bases from J; junction bases left unmatched: 9. Germline V lookup: CDR1 LGHNA, CDR2 YSLEER. The length of the CDR3 is 16 residues. The CDR3 spells CASRHKLAGDHNEQFF. The CDR3 DNA is TGCGCCAGCAGACATAAACTAGCGGGGGACCACAATGAGCAGTTCTTC.

The J gene is TRBJ2-1, the V gene TRBV19; 7 nucleotides match TRBD1. This CDR3 is built from 15 residues. V was clipped by 3 bases and J by 4 bases; unmatched bases: 6. Per germline, CDR1 LNHDA and CDR2 SQIVND (reference sequence). CDR3 DNA sequence: TGTGCCAGTAGTATTAACGAACAGGGGTACAATGAGCAGTTCTTC. Amino acid sequence: CASSINEQGYNEQFF.